Listed below are T cell receptor beta chains from one sample, sequenced in a study of T-cell memory formation after mild COVID-19. TCRdb reprocessed the 5' RACE reads via MiXCR and lists one record per CDR3 protein. Among 530,000 or so distinct CDR3 sequences listed, around 15% were seen once. Sequencing was carried out using PBMCs or a T cell subset sorted from them (not recorded which). The receptors shown here come from an adult woman who had mild COVID-19 (a few samples of this study predate the infection). Cell type and time point are not known. The CDR3 runs from the conserved cysteine through the conserved F or W. The order of the fields is V gene, CDR3 protein.

V gene: TRBV30
CDR3 protein: CAWTANLNTIYF

V gene: TRBV5-6
CDR3 protein: CASSLEFRPNYGYTF

V gene: TRBV5-1
CDR3 protein: CASSLGDGSQPQHF

V gene: TRBV6-2/TRBV6-3
CDR3 protein: CASSDAGFGQYF

V gene: TRBV27
CDR3 protein: CASSSLLPSSLYNEQFF

V gene: TRBV29-1
CDR3 protein: CSVGKETQYF

V gene: TRBV7-2
CDR3 protein: CASSRRTGKTYEQYF

V gene: TRBV19
CDR3 protein: CASSMTAIRSTDTQYF

V gene: TRBV9
CDR3 protein: CASSINTGTGNTEAFF

V gene: TRBV7-6
CDR3 protein: CASSVGHYNSPLHF

V gene: TRBV4-1
CDR3 protein: CASSQEGQTQAHIQYF

V gene: TRBV20-1
CDR3 protein: CSARDPDSEAFF

V gene: TRBV10-3
CDR3 protein: CAISPSGNYGYTF

V gene: TRBV20-1
CDR3 protein: CSADRVGDYGYTF

V gene: TRBV6-2/TRBV6-3
CDR3 protein: CASGPAGSDEQFF

V gene: TRBV5-1
CDR3 protein: CASSLEERHYEQYF

V gene: TRBV29-1
CDR3 protein: CSVKIAGRAGELFF

V gene: TRBV6-5
CDR3 protein: CASSYPSSGFQGTGELFF

V gene: TRBV19
CDR3 protein: CASSREYNEQFF

V gene: TRBV19
CDR3 protein: CASSIAADRGGGEKLFF

V gene: TRBV10-3
CDR3 protein: CAISDPGDRGSTEAFF

V gene: TRBV20-1
CDR3 protein: CSARGPRIGSADTQYF

V gene: TRBV7-6
CDR3 protein: CASSLSDFTYNEQFF

V gene: TRBV7-3
CDR3 protein: CASSLKTRRAPSSYNEQFF